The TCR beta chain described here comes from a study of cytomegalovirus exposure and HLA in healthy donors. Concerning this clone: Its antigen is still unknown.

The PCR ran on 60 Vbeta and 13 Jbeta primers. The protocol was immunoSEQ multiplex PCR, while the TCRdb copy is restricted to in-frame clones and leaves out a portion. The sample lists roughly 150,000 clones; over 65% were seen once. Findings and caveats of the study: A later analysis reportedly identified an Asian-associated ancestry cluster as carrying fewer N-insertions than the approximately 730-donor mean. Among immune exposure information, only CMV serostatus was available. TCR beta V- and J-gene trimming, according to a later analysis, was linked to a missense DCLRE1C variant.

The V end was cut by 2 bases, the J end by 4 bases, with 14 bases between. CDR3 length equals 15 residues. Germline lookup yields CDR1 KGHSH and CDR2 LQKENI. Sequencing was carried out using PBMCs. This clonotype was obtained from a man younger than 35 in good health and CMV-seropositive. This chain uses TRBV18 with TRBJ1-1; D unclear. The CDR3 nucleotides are TGTGCCAGCTCACCATTAGGCGGGAGGAGCACTGAAGCTTTCTTT. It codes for CASSPLGGRSTEAFF. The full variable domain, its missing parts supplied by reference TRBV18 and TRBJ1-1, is NAGVMQNPRHLVRRRGQEARLRCSPMKGHSHVYWYRQLPEEGLKFMVYLQKENIIDESGMPKERFSAEFPKEGPSILRIQQVVRGDSAAYFCASSPLGGRSTEAFFGQGTRLTVV.